This record covers a single T cell receptor beta chain. The antigen is not known. This entry comes from a study of vaccination and CD4 T cells after COVID-19. On the study more broadly: Median time from COVID diagnosis to post-COVID sampling was 101 days (35 to 161).

Cultured CD4+ T cells had their DNA profiled by the Oncomine TCR Beta short-read assay. TCRdb called the PCR reads again in MiXCR, with one record for every CDR3 protein. The sample lists about 13,000 distinct CDR3 sequences, around 44% occurring once. Indicated treatment: approximately nine-day PBMC culture with coronavirus spike peptide pools or control peptides (ViraFEST assay). In the ViraFEST assay, peptide-pool expansion preceded TCR sequencing of expanded clonotypes. Having spent around 9 days in culture, CD4+ T cells were then isolated by negative selection. The CDR3 totals 12 residues. Germline CDR1 reads MDHEN; CDR2 reads SYDVKM. Trimming left V 2 bases short and J 5 bases short, with 6 bases between. Study outcomes and limitations: Convalescent patients' clones that were vaccine-specific were spike mono-reactive in 304 of 307 cases.

The chain is built from TRBV28 and TRBJ1-2; D ambiguous. The receptor was derived from a human donor who had recovered from COVID-19. The specimen was CD4+ T cells from blood, cultured in vitro. This CDR3 reads CASSLTSYGYTF. For the CDR3, the DNA is TGTGCCAGCAGTTTAACCAGTTATGGCTACACCTTC.